The 29 T cell receptor beta chains reported below all come from one sample, sequenced in a study of blood T cells in healthy people across ages. PCR was performed a second time for about 6 to 12 cycles using a sample-barcoded 5' primer and a J-beta primer mix. TCRdb re-derived calls from the 5' RACE reads in MiXCR, one entry per CDR3 protein. The sample lists approximately 1.5 million distinct CDR3 sequences; around 40% were seen once. Sequencing was performed on blood. Receptor source: a woman under 30 in good health.

The chain is built from TRBV30 and TRBJ2-7; D ambiguous. The V end was cut by 2 bases, the J end by 7 bases, with 12 bases between. This CDR3 contains 12 residues. The germline gives CDR1 GTSNPN, CDR2 SVGIG (reference sequence). As DNA, the CDR3 is TGTGCCTGGAGTATTTTGTTGTCGGAGCAGTACTTC. This codes for CAWSILLSEQYF. Using reference TRBV30 and TRBJ2-7 for the parts outside the CDR3, the full variable domain is SQTIHQWPATLVQPVGSPLSLECTVEGTSNPNLYWYRQAAGRGLQLLFYSVGIGQISSEVPQNLSASRPQDRQFILSSKKLLLSDSGFYLCAWSILLSEQYFGPGTRLTVT.

The table lists this clonotype with a count of one. The chain carries TRBV6-1 and TRBJ1-5; D is unclear. Trimming stripped 3 bases from V and 5 bases from J, with 8 bases between. The CDR3 length is 13 residues. Looked up from germline, CDR1 is MNHNS and CDR2 is SASEGT. CDR3 amino acids: CASSDKRYQPQHF. The CDR3 DNA is TGTGCCAGCAGTGATAAGAGATATCAGCCCCAGCATTTT.

This clonotype appeared a few times. The chain is built from TRBV20-1 and TRBJ2-3; 13 positions agree with TRBD2. Germline CDR1 reads DFQATT; CDR2 reads SNEGSKA (reference sequence). Trimming removed 2 bases from V and 1 base from J; junction bases left unmatched: 9. The CDR3 contains 18 residues. The CDR3 nucleotides read TGCAGTGCTAGACCATACAGACTAGCGGGGGGAGGCACAGATACGCAGTATTTT. Translated: CSARPYRLAGGGTDTQYF.

As regards this clonotype: The junction differs from germline at one of its ends, possibly a read error. The chain couples TRBV10-3 to TRBJ2-1; weak D call: TRBD2 (5 bases). The germline CDR1 and CDR2 sequences are ENHRY and SYGVKD. The CDR3 is 16 amino acids. CDR3: CAIGELTTEGYNEQFF. The CDR3 nucleotides are TGTGCCATCGGTGAGCTAACGACCGAGGGCTACAATGAGCAGTTCTTC.

J is TRBJ1-6 and V is TRBV11-2, with 9 nucleotides matching TRBD1. Germline V lookup: CDR1 SGHAT, CDR2 FQNNGV. V lost 5 bases and J lost 12; bases outside the gene matches: 14. This CDR3 region has 16 residues. The CDR3 DNA sequence: TGTGCCAGCAGCCTCTCTGGAGGGACAGGGAGAAGACCCCTCCACTTT. Its protein product is CASSLSGGTGRRPLHF.

This chain joins TRBV27 and TRBJ1-2; perhaps TRBD1 as D (5 bases). Between the trimmed V and J ends, which lost 0 bases and 4 bases, there was a span of 12 bases. CDR1 is MNHEY and CDR2 is SMNVEV in the germline V gene (reference sequence). This CDR3 contains 15 residues. CDR3 residues: CASSLSSGNAYGYTF. The CDR3 DNA reads as TGTGCCAGCAGTTTATCGTCAGGGAATGCCTATGGCTACACCTTC.

In its sample, this clonotype was seen a few times. This sequence joins TRBV12-3 or TRBV12-4 and TRBJ2-1, with 8 bases aligning to TRBD1. The CDR3 consists of 16 residues. The V segment lost 5 bases and the J segment 5 bases; nucleotides outside the gene matches: 11. CDR3 sequence: CASSPRTGTINNEQFF. CDR3 bases: TGTGCCAGCAGTCCCAGGACAGGGACAATTAACAATGAGCAGTTCTTC.

This clonotype has a handful of counts. The V call is TRBV27, the J call TRBJ1-5; D gene uncertain. Germline CDR1 MNHEY, CDR2 SMNVEV (reference sequence). Trimming removed 3 bases from V and 0 bases from J, with 9 bases in between. This CDR3 comprises 15 residues. The CDR3, as DNA: TGTGCCAGCAGTTTTATAAGGGATAGCAATCAGCCCCAGCATTTT. It specifies CASSFIRDSNQPQHF.

This clonotype has a count of ten or more. This chain joins TRBV29-1 and TRBJ2-5; TRBD2 matches at 7 bases. Matching the DNA end better, TRBJ2-7 makes the J call doubtful. The CDR3 has 13 amino acids. Germline CDR1 and CDR2: SQVTM and ANQGSEA. The CDR3 DNA reads as TGCAGCGTTGAAGAGTTAGCGGGCAACGAGCAGTACTTC. Translating gives CSVEELAGNEQYF.

Here the CDR3 reads CSAPLTGGQETQYF. CDR3 DNA: TGCAGTGCACCCCTTACAGGGGGCCAAGAGACCCAGTACTTC. This sequence joins TRBV20-1 and TRBJ2-5, with 8 bases matching TRBD1. This CDR3 contains 14 residues. Trimming removed 6 bases from V and 1 base from J; junction bases left unmatched: 7. Germline V lookup: CDR1 DFQATT, CDR2 SNEGSKA (reference sequence).

The rearrangement joins TRBV12-3 or TRBV12-4 to TRBJ2-5, with 8 bases fitting TRBD1. The trim removed 5 bases at V and 4 bases at J, leaving 6 bases unmatched. CDR3 length: 14 amino acids. The CDR3 spells CASSLTGVVETQYF. As DNA, the CDR3 is TGTGCCAGCAGTCTGACAGGGGTGGTAGAGACCCAGTACTTC.

The chain employs TRBV4-1 and TRBJ2-1; D is unresolved. Germline V CDR1 and CDR2: MGHRA, YSYEKL. There are 11 residues in the CDR3. With 6 bases removed from V and 8 bases from J, the gap between germline ends came to 8 bases. The CDR3 DNA reads as TGCGCCAGCAGTTGGATCCATGAGCAGTTCTTC. Translation: CASSWIHEQFF.

The chain employs TRBV29-1 and TRBJ2-3; tentatively, D is TRBD2 (5 bases). In germline, CDR1 is SQVTM, CDR2 ANQGSEA. CDR3 length equals 11 residues. The CDR3 is CSGLWADTQYF. CDR3 in DNA: TGCAGTGGACTCTGGGCAGATACGCAGTATTTT.

This clonotype has a handful of counts. This chain uses TRBV20-1 with TRBJ2-1; TRBD2 is a possible D gene (6 bases). The ends were cut back, 3 bases at V and 0 bases at J, with 15 bases in the middle. The CDR3 is made up of 16 amino acids. CDR1 DFQATT and CDR2 SNEGSKA come from the germline V gene (reference sequence). CDR3 nucleotides: TGCAGTGCTAGTCATGTGGCGGGGAGCTCCTACAATGAGCAGTTCTTC. Translating it yields CSASHVAGSSYNEQFF.

The genes are TRBV29-1 and TRBJ2-7, with no clear D. The DNA end lines up better with TRBJ2-5; the J call may be wrong. The CDR3 runs 13 residues. Per germline, CDR1 SQVTM and CDR2 ANQGSEA. In DNA form, the CDR3 reads TGCAGCGTTGAAGAGGGGATCTGGGAGACCCAGTACTTC. Translation: CSVEEGIWETQYF.

The rearrangement links TRBV25-1 to TRBJ2-5; no definite D call. With the DNA end fitting TRBJ2-7 better, the J assignment may be wrong. This CDR3 spans 16 amino acids. Germline CDR1 is MGHDK and CDR2 is SYGVNS. The CDR3 is CASSDLALSETYEQYF. The CDR3 nucleotides are TGTGCCAGCAGTGACCTCGCCCTCAGCGAAACCTACGAGCAGTACTTC.

This clonotype has only a few counts. V usage is TRBV7-3 and J usage is TRBJ2-1, with TRBD1 matching over 7 bases. The CDR3 covers 13 residues. CDR1 is SGHTA and CDR2 is FQGTGA in the germline V gene. With 5 bases clipped from V and 10 bases from J, the junction kept 8 bases outside the gene matches. As DNA, the CDR3 is TGTGCCAGCAGCCCACAGGGGACAACCGAGCAGTTCTTC. Translation: CASSPQGTTEQFF. Together with reference TRBV7-3 and TRBJ2-1, the CDR3 gives the full variable domain: GAGVSQTPSNKVTEKGKYVELRCDPISGHTALYWYRQSLGQGPEFLIYFQGTGAADDSGLPNDRFFAVRPEGSVSTLKIQRTERGDSAVYLCASSPQGTTEQFFGPGTRLTVL.

J is TRBJ1-5 and V is TRBV4-3; unclear D gene. CDR3 size: 17 residues. In germline, CDR1 is LGHNA, CDR2 YSLEER. V lost 0 bases to trimming and J lost 0 bases, with 12 bases between them. In nucleotides, the CDR3 is TGCGCCAGCAGCCAAGACTGGCCGACAAATAGCAATCAGCCCCAGCATTTT. Protein: CASSQDWPTNSNQPQHF.

This clonotype was observed a handful of times. The rearrangement links TRBV27 to TRBJ2-5; D is ambiguous. The closer fit of TRBJ2-7 to the DNA end suggests the J call may be wrong. The CDR3 has 14 residues. CDR1 MNHEY and CDR2 SMNVEV come from the germline V gene (reference sequence). The CDR3 spells CASSPVNRGGEQYF. As DNA, the CDR3 is TGTGCCAGCAGCCCGGTAAATCGAGGCGGCGAGCAGTACTTC.

This clonotype occurred a few times. The chain uses TRBV15 and TRBJ2-1; 12 bases match TRBD2. V gave up 0 bases and J gave up 8 bases; unmatched junction bases: 8. This CDR3 region has 17 residues. From germline, CDR1 is LNHNV and CDR2 YYDKDF (reference sequence). The CDR3 DNA sequence: TGTGCCACCAGCAGAGAGGGCCGGACTAGCGGGATCGATGAGCAGTTCTTC. Encoded protein: CATSREGRTSGIDEQFF.

CDR3: CAISESTGTADTQYF. For the CDR3, the DNA is TGTGCCATCAGTGAGTCGACGGGGACAGCAGATACGCAGTATTTT. This chain connects TRBV10-3 to TRBJ2-3, with 7 bases identical to TRBD1. V lost 0 bases, J lost 4 bases, and 4 bases stayed unmatched. Germline V gene data show CDR1 as ENHRY and CDR2 as SYGVKD. The CDR3 is made up of 15 amino acids.

The J gene is TRBJ2-7, the V gene TRBV21-1; the table calls TRBD2, which could not be checked here. TRBV21-1 is tagged as a pseudogene. The CDR3 contains 17 residues. The CDR3 DNA is TGTGCCAGCAGCAAAGCAAAGGGAGAACCGAGCTCCTACGAGCAGTACTTC. It is translated as CASSKAKGEPSSYEQYF.

Comments on this clonotype: A single base separates this from a much larger clone, so it may be a read error. This chain connects TRBV20-1 to TRBJ2-5; 9 bases match TRBD1. Gene TRBJ2-7 matches the end of the DNA better, so the J call may be wrong. Germline assignment: CDR1 DFQATT and CDR2 SNEGSKA (reference sequence). The CDR3 totals 14 residues. The CDR3 coding sequence is TGCAGTGCTAGGGACAGGGGAGGGTCCTCCGAGCAGTACTTC. Translated: CSARDRGGSSEQYF.

The genes are TRBV4-2 and TRBJ1-2; 9 bases fit TRBD1. The V and J ends lost 2 bases and 6 bases, in that order; junction bases with no gene match: 7. The CDR3 extends over 15 amino acids. Germline CDR1 reads LGHNA; CDR2 reads YNFKEQ. In nucleotides, the CDR3 is TGTGCCAGCAGCCAAACCAGGACAGGGGAGCATGGCTACACCTTC. The encoded protein is CASSQTRTGEHGYTF.

This clonotype appeared a few times. This chain uses TRBV7-2 with TRBJ1-1; TRBD1 matches 7 bases. CDR1 is SGHTA and CDR2 is FQGNSA in the germline V gene. The V segment lost 0 bases and the J segment 4 bases; nucleotides outside the gene matches: 5. CDR3 length: 15 residues. The CDR3 DNA reads as TGTGCCAGCAGCTTAGCTCGGCCAGGGGGCACTGAAGCTTTCTTT. Its translation is CASSLARPGGTEAFF.

About this clonotype itself: One end of the junction does not line up with germline, which may come from a read error. The chain joins TRBV12-3 or TRBV12-4 to TRBJ2-3, with a tentative D call TRBD1 (7 bases). The length of the CDR3 is 17 residues. In DNA, the CDR3 is TGTGCCAGCAGTATATGGACAGGAGGGTTTTGGTCAGATGCGCAGTATTTT. Translated, it gives CASSIWTGGFWSDAQYF.

This clonotype was found a few times. The CDR3 spells CASSRTVNGYTF. The CDR3 DNA reads as TGTGCCAGCAGCCGGACAGTCAATGGCTACACCTTC. V and J are TRBV4-2 and TRBJ1-2; D might be TRBD1 (6 bases). The germline V gene encodes CDR1 LGHNA and CDR2 YNFKEQ. CDR3 length: 12 residues. V dropped 4 bases and J dropped 6 bases, with 9 bases sitting between them.

This clonotype is a singleton in its sample. V gene TRBV5-4 combines with J gene TRBJ2-6, with TRBD1 matching 8 bases. The germline gives CDR1 SGHNT, CDR2 YYREEE (reference sequence). The CDR3 consists of 18 residues. Germline trimming cut 5 bases from V and 1 base from J; bases unmatched to any gene: 11. The chain's CDR3 is CASSALVQGASGANVLTF. For the CDR3, the DNA is TGTGCCAGCAGTGCTTTGGTTCAGGGGGCGTCTGGGGCCAACGTCCTGACTTTC.

This clonotype was picked up many times. One end of the junction varies from germline; a read error may be responsible. The chain uses TRBV4-3 and TRBJ2-7; 8 positions match TRBD1. Germline assignment: CDR1 LGHNA and CDR2 YSLEER. The CDR3 totals 14 residues. CDR3 residues: CASSQDRGLYEQYF. In nucleotides, the CDR3 is TGTGCCAGCAGCCAAGACAGGGGCCTTTACGAGCAGTACTTC.